This TCR beta chain was captured in a study of blood T cell repertoires in COVID-19. Study in general: Acute and convalescent COVID-19 samples came from the United States, Italy and Spain.

The authors' processing: Reference gene primers were amplified, and this amplification served to estimate nucleated cell counts. The repertoire was sequenced with immunoSEQ multiplex PCR; TCRdb's copy has only in-frame clones and lacks some. V, J and clone size are those of that table, while D and trimming were read from the DNA. The sample gives 200,000 to 250,000 clones, 86% of which show up once; over 3% is in the top ten. Recruitment covered about two dozen US areas and drew participants whose ages spanned roughly 18 to 90 years. Trimming took off 0 bases at V and 3 bases at J, with 5 bases between the two ends. Germline loops: CDR1 SQVTM, CDR2 ANQGSEA. The CDR3 runs to 12 residues.

The sample taken for sequencing was PBMCs or T cells enriched from blood (not recorded which). The sequence was obtained from a middle-aged woman with acute COVID-19. This chain connects TRBV29-1 to TRBJ1-1; D is ambiguous. CDR3 in amino acids: CSVEDQYTEAFF. The CDR3 DNA sequence: TGCAGCGTTGAAGATCAATACACTGAAGCTTTCTTT. Filled out from reference TRBV29-1 and TRBJ1-1, the complete variable domain reads SAVISQKPSRDICQRGTSLTIQCQVDSQVTMMFWYRQQPGQSLTLIATANQGSEATYESGFVIDKFPISRPNLTFSTLTVSNMSPEDSSIYLCSVEDQYTEAFFGQGTRLTVV.